This T cell receptor (beta chain) was captured by sequencing in a study of blood T cell repertoires in COVID-19. Across the whole study: PBMCs, B-cell-depleted T cells, or T cells were the source of the cDNA or gDNA that made up the material.

This clone has just one count. Per the original data handling: Estimates of nucleated cell counts were drawn from the amplification of reference gene primers. Profiled with immunoSEQ multiplex PCR; TCRdb holds only in-frame clones, not every one. V and J calls and clone size are given by that table; D and trimming were obtained from the DNA. The data hold around 100,000 clones, with 70% to 80% observed a single time. Germline V lookup: CDR1 SGHDT, CDR2 YYEEEE. V trimming: 4 bases; J trimming: 5 bases; junction bases outside the gene matches: 10. The CDR3 totals 15 residues. V usage is TRBV5-6 and J usage is TRBJ1-1, with 8 bases lining up with TRBD1. What was sequenced was peripheral blood. The TCR comes from a man in his 70s with active or convalescent COVID-19. The CDR3 here is CASSVRDRGWTEAFF. In nucleotides, the CDR3 is TGTGCCAGCAGCGTGCGAGACAGGGGTTGGACTGAAGCTTTCTTT. Filled out from reference TRBV5-6 and TRBJ1-1, the complete variable domain reads DAGVTQSPTHLIKTRGQQVTLRCSPKSGHDTVSWYQQALGQGPQFIFQYYEEEERQRGNFPDRFSGHQFPNYSSELNVNALLLGDSALYLCASSVRDRGWTEAFFGQGTRLTVV.